This T cell receptor (beta chain) was recorded in a study of OX40 agonist ivuxolimab in advanced cancers. At the level of the study: Ivuxolimab, an antibody acting as an agonist of OX40 (CD134), was used to treat patients. Ivuxolimab, which patients received intravenously every 2 weeks, was dosed at 0.01 to 10 mg/kg.

Worth noting for this clone: Antigen unknown.

Study results and limitations: CD4+ and CD8+ T cells in blood underwent clonal expansion by week 6 at 0.1 to 3.0 mg/kg.

V dropped 2 bases and J dropped 5 bases, with 3 bases sitting between them. Germline V lookup: CDR1 MDHEN, CDR2 SYDVKM. CDR3 length equals 12 residues. Produced via immunoSEQ multiplex PCR; TCRdb's table is partial and in-frame only. The sample has around 140,000 clones, approximately 94% seen once. The sample in question was CD4+ or CD8+ T cells sorted from blood, obtained in a trial of the OX40 agonist ivuxolimab. This TCR derives from an adult with an advanced solid tumor such as melanoma, head and neck, liver or kidney cancer. V usage is TRBV28 and J usage is TRBJ2-2; D remains ambiguous. The CDR3 loop is CASSLTTGELFF. As DNA, the CDR3 is TGTGCCAGCAGTTTAACGACCGGGGAGCTGTTTTTT.